This T cell receptor beta chain was observed in a study of CD8+ T cells in alopecia areata. Study results and limitations: Clonality exceeded that of normal scalp in lesional scalp, most notably in alopecia totalis/universalis.

Extracted from the samples, RNA was reverse transcribed into cDNA to serve as the sequencing template. The repertoire was sequenced with immunoSEQ multiplex PCR; TCRdb's copy has only in-frame clones and lacks some. The table records 150,000 or so clones, under 60% of them present only once. This clone has a handful of counts. What it binds is unknown. V lost 4 bases to trimming and J lost 4 bases, with 4 bases between them. Looked up from germline, CDR1 is MNHEY and CDR2 is SMNVEV (reference sequence). The CDR3 covers 11 residues. The TCR comes from a human donor with alopecia areata. The rearrangement links TRBV27 to TRBJ2-5; D is uncertain. Source: CD8+ T cells sorted from blood, taken at week 0. CDR3 nucleotides: TGTGCCAGCAGTTACGGAGAGACCCAGTACTTC. It specifies CASSYGETQYF.